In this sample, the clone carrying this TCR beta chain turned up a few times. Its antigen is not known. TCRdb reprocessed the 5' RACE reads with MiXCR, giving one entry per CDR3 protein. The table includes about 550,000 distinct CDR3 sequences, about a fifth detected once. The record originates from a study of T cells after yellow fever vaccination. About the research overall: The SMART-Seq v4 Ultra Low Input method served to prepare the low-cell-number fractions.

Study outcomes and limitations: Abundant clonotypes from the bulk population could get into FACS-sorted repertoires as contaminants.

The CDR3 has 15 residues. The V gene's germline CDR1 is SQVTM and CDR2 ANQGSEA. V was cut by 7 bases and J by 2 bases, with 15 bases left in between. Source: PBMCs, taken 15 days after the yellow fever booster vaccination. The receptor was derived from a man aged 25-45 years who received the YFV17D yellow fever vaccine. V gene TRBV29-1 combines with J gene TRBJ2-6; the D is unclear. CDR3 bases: TGCAGCGCGGGTCCCGGAATCGCTGGGGCCAACGTCCTGACTTTC. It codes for CSAGPGIAGANVLTF.